This T cell receptor (beta chain) was identified during a study of blood T cells in healthy people across ages. Healthy Caucasian individuals from Russia aged roughly 6 to 100 were enrolled as donors. Peripheral blood from each donor was collected in a volume of ten milliliters. The length of the CDR3 is 18 residues. The germline V gene encodes CDR1 SGHRS and CDR2 YFSETQ. V was cut by 1 base and J by 2 bases, with 21 bases left in between. A second PCR, run for roughly 7 to 12 cycles, used a sample-barcoded 5' primer plus a J-beta primer mix. TCRdb called the 5' RACE reads again in MiXCR, with one record for every CDR3 protein. The table shows roughly 1,700,000 distinct CDR3 sequences, with roughly 27% occurring only once.

The specimen sequenced was blood. The receptor was derived from a woman aged 25 to 39 in good health. V and J are TRBV5-1 and TRBJ2-5; TRBD1 or TRBD2 may be the D gene (5 bases each). CDR3 sequence reads: CASSLYGAADLTQETQYF. The DNA of the CDR3 is TGCGCCAGCAGCTTGTATGGGGCAGCGGACCTTACACAAGAGACCCAGTACTTC.